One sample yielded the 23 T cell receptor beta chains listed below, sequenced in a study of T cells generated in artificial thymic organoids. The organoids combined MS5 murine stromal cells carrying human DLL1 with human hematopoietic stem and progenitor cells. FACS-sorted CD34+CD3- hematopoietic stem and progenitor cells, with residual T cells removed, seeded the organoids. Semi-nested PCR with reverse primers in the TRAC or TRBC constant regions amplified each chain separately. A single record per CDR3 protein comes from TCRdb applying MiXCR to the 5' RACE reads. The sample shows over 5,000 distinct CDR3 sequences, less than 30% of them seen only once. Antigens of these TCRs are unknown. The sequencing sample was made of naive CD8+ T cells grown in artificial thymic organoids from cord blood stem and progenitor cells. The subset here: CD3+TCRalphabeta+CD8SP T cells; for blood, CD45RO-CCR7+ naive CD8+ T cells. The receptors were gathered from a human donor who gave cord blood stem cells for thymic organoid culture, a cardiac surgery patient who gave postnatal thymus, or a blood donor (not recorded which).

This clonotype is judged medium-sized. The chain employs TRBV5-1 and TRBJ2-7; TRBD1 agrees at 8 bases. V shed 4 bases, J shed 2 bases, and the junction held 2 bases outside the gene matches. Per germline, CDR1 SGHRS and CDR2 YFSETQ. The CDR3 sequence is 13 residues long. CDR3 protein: CASSRTGTYEQYF. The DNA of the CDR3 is TGCGCCAGCAGCCGGACAGGGACCTACGAGCAGTACTTC. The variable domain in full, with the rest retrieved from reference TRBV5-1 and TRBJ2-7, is KAGVTQTPRYLIKTRGQQVTLSCSPISGHRSVSWYQQTPGQGLQFLFEYFSETQRNKGNFPGRFSGRQFSNSRSEMNVSTLELGDSALYLCASSRTGTYEQYFGPGTRLTVT.

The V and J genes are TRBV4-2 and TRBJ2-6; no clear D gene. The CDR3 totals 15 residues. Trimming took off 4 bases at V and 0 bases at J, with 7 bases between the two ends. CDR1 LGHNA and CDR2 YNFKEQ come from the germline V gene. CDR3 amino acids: CASSRAPSGANVLTF. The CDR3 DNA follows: TGTGCCAGCAGCCGGGCGCCCTCTGGGGCCAACGTCCTGACTTTC.

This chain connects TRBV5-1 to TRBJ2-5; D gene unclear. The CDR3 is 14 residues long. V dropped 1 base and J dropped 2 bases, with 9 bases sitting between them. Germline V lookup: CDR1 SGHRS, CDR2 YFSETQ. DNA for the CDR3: TGCGCCAGCAGCTTGTCTTGGCTACAAGAGACCCAGTACTTC. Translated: CASSLSWLQETQYF.

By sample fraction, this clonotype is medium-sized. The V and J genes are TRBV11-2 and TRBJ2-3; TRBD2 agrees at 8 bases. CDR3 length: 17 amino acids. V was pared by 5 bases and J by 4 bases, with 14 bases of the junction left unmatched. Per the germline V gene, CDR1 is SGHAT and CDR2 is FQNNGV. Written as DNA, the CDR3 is TGTGCCAGCAGCCCGCTACCGACTAGCGACAGGCCAGATACGCAGTATTTT. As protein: CASSPLPTSDRPDTQYF.

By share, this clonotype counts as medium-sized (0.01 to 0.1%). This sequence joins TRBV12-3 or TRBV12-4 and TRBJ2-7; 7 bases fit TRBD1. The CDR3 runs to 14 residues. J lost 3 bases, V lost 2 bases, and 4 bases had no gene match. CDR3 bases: TGTGCCAGCAGTTTATATCGACAGGGCTACGAGCAGTACTTC. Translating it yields CASSLYRQGYEQYF.

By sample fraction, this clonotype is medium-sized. CDR3 in DNA: TGTGCCACCAGTGATTTGCAAAAGGGGCTCGACGAGCAGTACTTC. This encodes CATSDLQKGLDEQYF. The chain recombines TRBV24-1 with TRBJ2-7; a weak D match, TRBD1 (5 bases). The V gene's germline CDR1 is KGHDR and CDR2 SFDVKD. This CDR3 is 15 amino acids long. V lost 0 bases and J 5 bases, leaving 13 bases between the germline ends.

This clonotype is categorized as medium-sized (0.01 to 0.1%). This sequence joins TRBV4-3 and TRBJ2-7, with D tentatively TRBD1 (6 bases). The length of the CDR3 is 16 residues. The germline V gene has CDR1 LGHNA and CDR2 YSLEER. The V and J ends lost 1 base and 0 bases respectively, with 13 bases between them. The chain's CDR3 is CASSQVRDNPSYEQYF. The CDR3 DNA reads TGCGCCAGCAGCCAAGTCCGGGACAACCCCTCCTACGAGCAGTACTTC.

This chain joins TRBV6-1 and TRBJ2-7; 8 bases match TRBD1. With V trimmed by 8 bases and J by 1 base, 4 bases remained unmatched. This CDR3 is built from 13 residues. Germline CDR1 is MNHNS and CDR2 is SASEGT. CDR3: CASGTGPSYEQYF. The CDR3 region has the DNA TGTGCCAGCGGGACAGGTCCTTCCTACGAGCAGTACTTC.

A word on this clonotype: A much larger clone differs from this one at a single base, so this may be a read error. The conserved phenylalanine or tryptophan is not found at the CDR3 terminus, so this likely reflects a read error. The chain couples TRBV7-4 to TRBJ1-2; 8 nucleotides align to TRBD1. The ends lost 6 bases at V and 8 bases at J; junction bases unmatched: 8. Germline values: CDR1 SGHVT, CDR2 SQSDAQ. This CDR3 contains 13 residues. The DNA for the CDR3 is TGTGCCAGCAGACGGGACAGGCCTTGGGGCTACACCCTC. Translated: CASRRDRPWGYTL.

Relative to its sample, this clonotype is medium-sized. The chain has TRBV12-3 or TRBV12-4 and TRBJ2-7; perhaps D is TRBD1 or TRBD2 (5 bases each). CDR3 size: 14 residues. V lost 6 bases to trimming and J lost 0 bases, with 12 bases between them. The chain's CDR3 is CASSPGTDSYEQYF. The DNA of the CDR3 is TGTGCCAGCAGCCCCGGGACGGACTCCTACGAGCAGTACTTC.

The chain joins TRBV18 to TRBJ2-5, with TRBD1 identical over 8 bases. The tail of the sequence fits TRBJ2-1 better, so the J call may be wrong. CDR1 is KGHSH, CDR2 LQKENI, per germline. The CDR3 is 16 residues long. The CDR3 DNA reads TGTGCCAGCTCACCACCTCAGGGGGCATGGCAAGAGACCCAGTTCTTC. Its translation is CASSPPQGAWQETQFF.

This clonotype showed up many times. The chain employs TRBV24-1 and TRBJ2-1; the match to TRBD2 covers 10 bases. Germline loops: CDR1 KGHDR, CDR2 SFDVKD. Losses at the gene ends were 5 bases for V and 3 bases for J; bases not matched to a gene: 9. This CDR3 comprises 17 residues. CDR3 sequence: CATSGKPGLAIYNEQFF. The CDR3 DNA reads TGTGCCACCAGTGGCAAGCCGGGACTAGCGATCTACAATGAGCAGTTCTTC.

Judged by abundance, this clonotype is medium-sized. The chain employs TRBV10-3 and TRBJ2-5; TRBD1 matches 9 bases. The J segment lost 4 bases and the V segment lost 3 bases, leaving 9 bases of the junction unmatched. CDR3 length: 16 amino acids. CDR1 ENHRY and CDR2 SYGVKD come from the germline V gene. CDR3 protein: CAISDTYGTGRETQYF. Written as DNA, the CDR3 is TGTGCCATCAGTGATACCTACGGGACAGGGAGAGAGACCCAGTACTTC.

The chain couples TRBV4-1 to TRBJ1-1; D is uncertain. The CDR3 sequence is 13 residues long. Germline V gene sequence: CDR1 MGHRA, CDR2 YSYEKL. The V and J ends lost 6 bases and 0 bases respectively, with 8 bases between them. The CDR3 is CASSQAMNTEAFF. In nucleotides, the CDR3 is TGCGCCAGCAGTCAGGCGATGAACACTGAAGCTTTCTTT.

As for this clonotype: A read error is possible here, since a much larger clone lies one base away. CDR3 nucleotide sequence: TGTGCCAGCAGCCCTTGTCCTTTCGCGACAGGGGGCTCGGGCTACGCCTTC. This sequence encodes CASSPCPFATGGSGYAF. The gene calls are TRBV5-4 and TRBJ1-2; 10 positions match TRBD1. Germline-derived CDR1 and CDR2 are SGHNT and YYREEE (reference sequence). The CDR3 runs to 17 residues.

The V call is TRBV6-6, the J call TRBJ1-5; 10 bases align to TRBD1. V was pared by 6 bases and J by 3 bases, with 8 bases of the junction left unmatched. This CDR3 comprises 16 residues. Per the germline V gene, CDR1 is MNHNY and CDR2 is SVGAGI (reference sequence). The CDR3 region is CASSCPTGGFNQPQHF. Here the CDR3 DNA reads TGTGCCAGCAGCTGCCCGACAGGGGGCTTCAATCAGCCCCAGCATTTT.

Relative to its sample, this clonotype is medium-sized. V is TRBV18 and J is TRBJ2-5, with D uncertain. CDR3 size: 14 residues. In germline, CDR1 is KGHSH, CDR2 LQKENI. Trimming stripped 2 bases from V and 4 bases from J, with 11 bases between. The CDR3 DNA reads TGTGCCAGCTCACCAGTAAGACGGCGAGAGACCCAGTACTTC. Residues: CASSPVRRRETQYF.

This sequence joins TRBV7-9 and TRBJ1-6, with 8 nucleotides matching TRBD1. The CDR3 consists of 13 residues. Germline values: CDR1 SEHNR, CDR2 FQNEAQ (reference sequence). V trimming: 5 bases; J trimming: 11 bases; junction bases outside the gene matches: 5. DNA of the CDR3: TGTGCCAGCAGCCGCTGGACAGGGACACCCCTCCACTTT. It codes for CASSRWTGTPLHF.

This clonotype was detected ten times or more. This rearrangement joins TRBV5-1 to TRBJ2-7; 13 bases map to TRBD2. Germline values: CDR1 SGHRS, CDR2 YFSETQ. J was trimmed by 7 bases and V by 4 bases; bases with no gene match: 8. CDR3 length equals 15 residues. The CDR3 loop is CASSAPGLAGREQYF. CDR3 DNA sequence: TGCGCCAGCAGCGCCCCGGGACTAGCGGGGCGGGAGCAGTACTTC.

CDR3 amino acids: CASSPGGHNEQFF. In DNA, the CDR3 is TGTGCCAGCTCACCAGGGGGGCATAATGAGCAGTTCTTC. The gene calls are TRBV18 and TRBJ2-1; D is possibly TRBD1 or TRBD2 (6 bases each). The ends were cut back, 2 bases at V and 7 bases at J, with 9 bases in the middle. CDR1 is KGHSH and CDR2 is LQKENI in the germline V gene. This CDR3 has 13 amino acids.

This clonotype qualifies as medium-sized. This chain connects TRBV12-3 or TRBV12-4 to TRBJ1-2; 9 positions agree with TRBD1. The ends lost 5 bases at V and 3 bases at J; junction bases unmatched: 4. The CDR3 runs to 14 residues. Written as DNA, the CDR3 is TGTGCCAGCAGTGTGACAGGGGGGTACTATGGCTACACCTTC. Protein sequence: CASSVTGGYYGYTF.

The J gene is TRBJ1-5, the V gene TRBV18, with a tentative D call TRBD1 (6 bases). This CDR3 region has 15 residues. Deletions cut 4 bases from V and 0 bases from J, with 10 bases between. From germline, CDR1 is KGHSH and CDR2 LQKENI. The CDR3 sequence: CASSRQAHSNQPQHF. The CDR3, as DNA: TGTGCCAGCTCACGACAGGCCCATAGCAATCAGCCCCAGCATTTT.

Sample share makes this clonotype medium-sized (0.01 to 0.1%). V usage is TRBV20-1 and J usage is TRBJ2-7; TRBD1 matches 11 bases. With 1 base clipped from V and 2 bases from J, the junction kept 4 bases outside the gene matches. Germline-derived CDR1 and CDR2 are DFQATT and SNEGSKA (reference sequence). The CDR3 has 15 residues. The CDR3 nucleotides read TGCAGTGCTAGAGGGGACAGGGGGGAAACCTACGAGCAGTACTTC. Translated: CSARGDRGETYEQYF.